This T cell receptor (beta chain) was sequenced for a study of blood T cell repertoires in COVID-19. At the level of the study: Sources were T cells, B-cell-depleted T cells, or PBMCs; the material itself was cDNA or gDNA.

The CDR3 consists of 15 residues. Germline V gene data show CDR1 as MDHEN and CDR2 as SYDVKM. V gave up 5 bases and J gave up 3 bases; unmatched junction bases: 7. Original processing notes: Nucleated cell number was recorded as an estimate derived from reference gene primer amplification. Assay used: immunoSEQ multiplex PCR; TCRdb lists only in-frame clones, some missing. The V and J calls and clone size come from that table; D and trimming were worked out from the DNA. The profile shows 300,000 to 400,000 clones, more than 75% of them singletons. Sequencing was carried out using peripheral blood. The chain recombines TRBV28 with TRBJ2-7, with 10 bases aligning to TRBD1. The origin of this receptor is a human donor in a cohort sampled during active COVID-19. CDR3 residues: CASSGGQGRNYEQYF. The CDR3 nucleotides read TGTGCCAGCAGTGGGGGACAGGGGAGAAACTACGAGCAGTACTTC.